The 4 T cell receptor beta chains presented below share a single source sample, sequenced in a study of T-cell memory formation after mild COVID-19. TCRdb re-analysed the 5' RACE reads in MiXCR, keeping a single row per CDR3 protein. The sample lists hundreds of thousands of distinct CDR3 sequences, approximately 19% occurring once. The sequenced sample consisted of PBMCs or a T cell subset sorted from them (not recorded which). All receptors come from an adult woman who had mild COVID-19 (a few samples of this study predate the infection). Cell type and time point are not known.

In this sample, this clonotype turned up a few times. The rearrangement uses TRBV5-1 and TRBJ2-3; weak D call: TRBD1 (6 bases). Trimming pared 0 bases from V and 1 base from J, leaving 15 bases between. Per the germline V gene, CDR1 is SGHRS and CDR2 is YFSETQ. The CDR3 has 17 residues. The CDR3 region is CASSLVPGASGTDTQYF. CDR3 DNA: TGCGCCAGCAGCTTGGTACCAGGGGCGAGTGGCACAGATACGCAGTATTTT.

J is TRBJ2-1 and V is TRBV7-2, with D unresolved. The ends were cut back, 5 bases at V and 8 bases at J, with 16 bases in the middle. The CDR3 sequence is 14 residues long. Germline V gives CDR1 SGHTA, CDR2 FQGNSA. CDR3 sequence (DNA): TGTGCCAGCAGCCCCACTCCAGGTCTCGATGAGCAGTTCTTC. It codes for CASSPTPGLDEQFF.

There are a few counts of this clonotype. The gene calls are TRBV4-1 and TRBJ2-7, with a tentative D call TRBD2 (5 bases). Germline V lookup: CDR1 MGHRA, CDR2 YSYEKL. Trimming removed 3 bases at V and 6 bases at J, with 12 bases between. This CDR3 has 13 amino acids. CDR3: CASSQEAPSEQYF. The CDR3, as DNA: TGCGCCAGCAGCCAGGAGGCCCCCAGCGAGCAGTACTTC.

The chain employs TRBV12-3 or TRBV12-4 and TRBJ2-2; D possibly corresponds to TRBD2 (6 bases). The CDR3 has 15 amino acids. V lost 6 bases and J lost 2, with 13 bases in between. Here the CDR3 reads CASRRDSINTGELFF. CDR3 DNA sequence: TGTGCCAGCAGGCGGGACTCGATTAACACCGGGGAGCTGTTTTTT.